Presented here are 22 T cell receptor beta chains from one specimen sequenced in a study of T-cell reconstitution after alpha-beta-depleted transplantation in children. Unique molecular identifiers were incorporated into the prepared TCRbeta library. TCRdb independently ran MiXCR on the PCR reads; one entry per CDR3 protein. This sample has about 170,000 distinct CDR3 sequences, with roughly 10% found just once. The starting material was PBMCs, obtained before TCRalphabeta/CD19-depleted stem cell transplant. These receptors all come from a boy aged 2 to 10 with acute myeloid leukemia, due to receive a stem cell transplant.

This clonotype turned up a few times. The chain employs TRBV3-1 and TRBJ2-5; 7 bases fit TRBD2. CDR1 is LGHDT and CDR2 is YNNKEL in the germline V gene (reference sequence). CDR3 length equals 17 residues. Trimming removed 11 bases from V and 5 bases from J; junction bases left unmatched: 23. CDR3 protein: CACTQGSGGEGSETQYF. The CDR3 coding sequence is TGTGCCTGCACCCAAGGTTCAGGCGGGGAGGGAAGTGAGACCCAGTACTTC.

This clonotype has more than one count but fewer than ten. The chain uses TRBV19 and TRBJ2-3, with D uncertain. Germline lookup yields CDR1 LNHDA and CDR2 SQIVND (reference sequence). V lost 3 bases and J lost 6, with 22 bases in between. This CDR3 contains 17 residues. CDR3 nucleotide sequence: TGTGCCAGTAGTATTCGTAGAGGAATCCGAGCAGATGATACGCAGTATTTT. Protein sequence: CASSIRRGIRADDTQYF.

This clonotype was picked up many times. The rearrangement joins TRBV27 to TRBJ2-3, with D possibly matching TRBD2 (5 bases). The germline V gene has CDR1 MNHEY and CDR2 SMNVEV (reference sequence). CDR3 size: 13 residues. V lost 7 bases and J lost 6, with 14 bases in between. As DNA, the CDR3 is TGTGCCAGCATCGGGGTCATGGCGGATACGCAGTATTTT. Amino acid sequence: CASIGVMADTQYF.

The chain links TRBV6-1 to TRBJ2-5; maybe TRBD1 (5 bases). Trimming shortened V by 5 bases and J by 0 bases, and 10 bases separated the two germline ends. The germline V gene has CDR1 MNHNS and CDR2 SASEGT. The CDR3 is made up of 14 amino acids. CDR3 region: CASSTAGYQETQYF. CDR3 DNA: TGTGCCAGCAGTACGGCAGGGTACCAAGAGACCCAGTACTTC.

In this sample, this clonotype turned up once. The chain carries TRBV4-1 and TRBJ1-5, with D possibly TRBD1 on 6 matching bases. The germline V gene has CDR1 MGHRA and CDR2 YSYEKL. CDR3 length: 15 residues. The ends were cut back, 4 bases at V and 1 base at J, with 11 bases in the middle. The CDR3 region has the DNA TGCGCCAGCAGCCCGACAGGCCTCAGCAATCAGCCCCAGCATTTT. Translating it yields CASSPTGLSNQPQHF.

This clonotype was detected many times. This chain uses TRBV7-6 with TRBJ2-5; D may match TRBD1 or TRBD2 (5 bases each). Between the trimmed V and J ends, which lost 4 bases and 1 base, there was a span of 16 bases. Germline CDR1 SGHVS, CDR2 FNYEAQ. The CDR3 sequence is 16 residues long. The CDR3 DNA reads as TGTGCCAGCAGCTCGAGGGCAGGGACCATCCAAGAGACCCAGTACTTC. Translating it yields CASSSRAGTIQETQYF.

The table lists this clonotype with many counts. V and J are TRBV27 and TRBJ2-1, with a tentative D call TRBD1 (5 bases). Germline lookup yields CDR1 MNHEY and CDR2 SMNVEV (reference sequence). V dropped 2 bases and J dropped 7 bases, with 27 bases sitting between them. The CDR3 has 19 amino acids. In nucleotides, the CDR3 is TGTGCCAGCAGTTTAAAGGGGTGGGCAATTAACCAGATTTCTAATGAGCAGTTCTTC. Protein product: CASSLKGWAINQISNEQFF.

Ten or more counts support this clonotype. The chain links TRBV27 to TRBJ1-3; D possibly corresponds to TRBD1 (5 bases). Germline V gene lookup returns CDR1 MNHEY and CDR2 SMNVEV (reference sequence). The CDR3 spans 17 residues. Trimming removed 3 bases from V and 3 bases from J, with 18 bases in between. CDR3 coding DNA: TGTGCCAGCAGTTTGTGGGCCCCCTGGAGGGGTGGAAACACCATATATTTT. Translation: CASSLWAPWRGGNTIYF.

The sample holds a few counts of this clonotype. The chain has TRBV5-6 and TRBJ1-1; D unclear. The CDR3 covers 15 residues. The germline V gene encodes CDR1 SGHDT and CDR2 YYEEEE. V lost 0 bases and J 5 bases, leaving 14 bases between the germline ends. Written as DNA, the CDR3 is TGTGCCAGCAGCTTGGGGTACGACACCGAAACTGAAGCTTTCTTT. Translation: CASSLGYDTETEAFF.

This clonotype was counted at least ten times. CDR3 protein: CASSYLREAGELFF. The DNA for the CDR3 is TGTGCCAGCAGTTACTTAAGGGAGGCCGGGGAGCTGTTTTTT. The chain uses TRBV6-5 and TRBJ2-2; a weak D match, TRBD2 (6 bases). V shed 1 base and J shed 6 bases, with 9 bases lying between them. This CDR3 region has 14 residues. Looked up from germline, CDR1 is MNHEY and CDR2 is SVGAGI.

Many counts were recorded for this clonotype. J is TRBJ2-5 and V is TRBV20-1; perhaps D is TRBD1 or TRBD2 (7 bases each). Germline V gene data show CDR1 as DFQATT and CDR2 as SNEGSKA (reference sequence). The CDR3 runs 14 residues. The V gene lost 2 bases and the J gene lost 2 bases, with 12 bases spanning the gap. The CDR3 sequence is CSARKAGQQETQYF. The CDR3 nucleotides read TGCAGTGCTAGAAAAGCGGGACAGCAAGAGACCCAGTACTTC.

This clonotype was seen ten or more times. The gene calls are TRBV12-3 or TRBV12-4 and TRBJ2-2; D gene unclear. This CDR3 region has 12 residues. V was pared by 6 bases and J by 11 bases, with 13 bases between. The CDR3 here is CASSLSPPELFF. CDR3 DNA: TGTGCCAGCAGCCTTTCCCCCCCTGAGCTGTTTTTT.

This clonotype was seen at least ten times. CDR3 amino acids: CSAIMAGSNQPQHF. Here the CDR3 DNA reads TGCAGTGCTATAATGGCAGGGAGCAATCAGCCCCAGCATTTT. The chain carries TRBV20-1 and TRBJ1-5; possible D gene TRBD1, 5 bases. Trimming removed 4 bases at V and 1 base at J, with 11 bases between. CDR3 size: 14 residues. From germline, CDR1 is DFQATT and CDR2 SNEGSKA (reference sequence).

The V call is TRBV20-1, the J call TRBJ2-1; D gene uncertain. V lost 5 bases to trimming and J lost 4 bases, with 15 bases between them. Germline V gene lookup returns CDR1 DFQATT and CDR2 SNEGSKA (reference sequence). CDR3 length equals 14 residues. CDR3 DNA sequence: TGCAGTGCTCCCCCGGCCCCGTCTTACAATGAGCAGTTCTTC. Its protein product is CSAPPAPSYNEQFF.

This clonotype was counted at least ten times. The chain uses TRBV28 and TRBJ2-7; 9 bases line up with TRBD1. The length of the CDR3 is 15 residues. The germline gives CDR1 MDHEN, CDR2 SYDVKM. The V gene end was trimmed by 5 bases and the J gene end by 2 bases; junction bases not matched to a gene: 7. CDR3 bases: TGTGCCAGCAGTGTACCGGGACAGGGAACCTACGAGCAGTACTTC. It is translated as CASSVPGQGTYEQYF. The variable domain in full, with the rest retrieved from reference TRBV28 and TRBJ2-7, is DVKVTQSSRYLVKRTGEKVFLECVQDMDHENMFWYRQDPGLGLRLIYFSYDVKMKEKGDIPEGYSVSREKKERFSLILESASTNQTSMYLCASSVPGQGTYEQYFGPGTRLTVT.

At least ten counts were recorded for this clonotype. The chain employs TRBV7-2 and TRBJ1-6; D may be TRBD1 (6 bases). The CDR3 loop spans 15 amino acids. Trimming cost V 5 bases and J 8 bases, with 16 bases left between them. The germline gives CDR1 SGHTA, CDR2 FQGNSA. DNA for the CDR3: TGTGCCAGCAGCCCGGTTGGGGGGCTGGATTCACCCCTCCACTTT. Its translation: CASSPVGGLDSPLHF.

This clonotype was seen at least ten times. The CDR3 bases are TGTGCCAGCAGCCCAGGAGGGGGACACAACACCGGGGAGCTGTTTTTT. It codes for CASSPGGGHNTGELFF. The rearrangement uses TRBV7-9 and TRBJ2-2; D might be TRBD1 or TRBD2, each matching 6 bases. V lost 5 bases to trimming and J lost 2 bases, with 15 bases between them. Germline assignment: CDR1 SEHNR and CDR2 FQNEAQ (reference sequence). The CDR3 is made up of 16 amino acids.

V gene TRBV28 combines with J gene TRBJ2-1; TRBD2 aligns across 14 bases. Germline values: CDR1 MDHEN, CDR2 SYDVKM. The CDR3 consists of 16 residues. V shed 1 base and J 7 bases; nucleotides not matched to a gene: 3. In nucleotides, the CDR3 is TGTGCCAGCAGTTTATTAGGACTAGCGGGGGGTAATGAGCAGTTCTTC. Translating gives CASSLLGLAGGNEQFF.

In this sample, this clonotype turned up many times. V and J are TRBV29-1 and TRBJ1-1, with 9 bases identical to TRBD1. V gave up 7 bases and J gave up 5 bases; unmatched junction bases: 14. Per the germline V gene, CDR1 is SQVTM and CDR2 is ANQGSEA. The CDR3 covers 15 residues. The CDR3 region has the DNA TGCAGCGGTTGGCTATGGGGACAGGGCAGGACTGAAGCTTTCTTT. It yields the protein CSGWLWGQGRTEAFF.

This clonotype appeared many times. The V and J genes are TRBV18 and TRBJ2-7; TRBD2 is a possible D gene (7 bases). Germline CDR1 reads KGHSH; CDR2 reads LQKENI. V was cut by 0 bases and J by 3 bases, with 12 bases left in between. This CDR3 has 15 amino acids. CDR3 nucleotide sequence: TGTGCCAGCTCACCACCGAAGGGGGGGATCTACGAGCAGTACTTC. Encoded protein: CASSPPKGGIYEQYF. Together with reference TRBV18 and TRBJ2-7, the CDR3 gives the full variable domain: NAGVMQNPRHLVRRRGQEARLRCSPMKGHSHVYWYRQLPEEGLKFMVYLQKENIIDESGMPKERFSAEFPKEGPSILRIQQVVRGDSAAYFCASSPPKGGIYEQYFGPGTRLTVT.

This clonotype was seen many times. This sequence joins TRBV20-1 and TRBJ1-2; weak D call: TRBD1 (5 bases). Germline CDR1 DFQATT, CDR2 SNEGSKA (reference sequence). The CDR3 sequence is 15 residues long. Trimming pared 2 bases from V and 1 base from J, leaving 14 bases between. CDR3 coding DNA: TGCAGTGCTAGACTCAGTTCGGGACGTAACTATGGCTACACCTTC. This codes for CSARLSSGRNYGYTF.

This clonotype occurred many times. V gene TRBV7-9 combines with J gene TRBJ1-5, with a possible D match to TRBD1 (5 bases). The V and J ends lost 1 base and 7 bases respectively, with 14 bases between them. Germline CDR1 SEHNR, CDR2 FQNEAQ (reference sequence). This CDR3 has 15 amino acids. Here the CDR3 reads CASSLGPQGGQPQHF. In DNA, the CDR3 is TGTGCCAGCAGCTTAGGGCCCCAGGGCGGACAGCCCCAGCATTTT.